Here is one TCR beta chain with its context. This sample is drawn from a study of blood T cell repertoires in COVID-19. The assay was immunoSEQ multiplex PCR, and TCRdb's table has in-frame clones only and misses some. The sample shows fewer than 15,000 clones, around 78% of them seen only once. Trimming removed 3 bases from V and 3 bases from J; junction bases left unmatched: 4. The V gene's germline CDR1 is SGHRS and CDR2 YFSETQ. This CDR3 region has 14 residues. The material sequenced was peripheral blood. The chain employs TRBV5-1 and TRBJ2-5, with 8 bases aligning to TRBD1. The TCR originated in a human donor in a cohort sampled during active COVID-19. DNA for the CDR3: TGCGCCAGCAGCTCGGGACAGGTTAAAGAGACCCAGTACTTC. Translation: CASSSGQVKETQYF. Together with reference TRBV5-1 and TRBJ2-5, the CDR3 gives the full variable domain: KAGVTQTPRYLIKTRGQQVTLSCSPISGHRSVSWYQQTPGQGLQFLFEYFSETQRNKGNFPGRFSGRQFSNSRSEMNVSTLELGDSALYLCASSSGQVKETQYFGPGTRLLVL.